The 27 T cell receptor beta chains presented below share a single source sample, sequenced in a study of blood T cells in healthy people across ages. Using a J-beta primer mix together with a sample-barcoded 5' primer, a second PCR was run for roughly 7 to 11 cycles. TCRdb re-analysed the 5' RACE reads in MiXCR, keeping a single row per CDR3 protein. This table has over 1.5 million distinct CDR3 sequences, 49% appearing once. The sample consisted of blood. The receptors shown here come from a woman aged 40 to 50 in good health.

This clonotype was found a few times. The chain combines TRBV25-1 with TRBJ2-3; weak D call: TRBD2 (6 bases). Germline V lookup: CDR1 MGHDK, CDR2 SYGVNS. V lost 7 bases and J lost 3, with 17 bases in between. This CDR3 spans 15 amino acids. The chain's CDR3 is CASTPWGVGTDTQYF. The CDR3 DNA follows: TGTGCCAGCACCCCGTGGGGGGTGGGGACAGATACGCAGTATTTT.

There are a few counts of this clonotype. The chain is built from TRBV20-1 and TRBJ2-3; D gene uncertain. Between the trimmed V and J ends, which lost 8 bases and 0 bases, there was a span of 21 bases. Germline lookup yields CDR1 DFQATT and CDR2 SNEGSKA (reference sequence). This CDR3 contains 16 residues. For the CDR3, the DNA is TGCAGTTTAAGGCCCCCCTCAGCCTCTAGCACAGATACGCAGTATTTT. It encodes CSLRPPSASSTDTQYF.

CDR3 nucleotides: TGTGCCAGCACTCCTCAGCAGGGGGTGGGTCAGCCCCAGCATTTT. It yields the protein CASTPQQGVGQPQHF. V gene TRBV2 combines with J gene TRBJ1-5, with TRBD1 identical over 7 bases. After removal of 7 bases from V and 6 bases from J, the junction contained 12 bases not matched to a gene. Looked up from germline, CDR1 is SNHLY and CDR2 is FYNNEI. The CDR3 totals 15 residues.

This clonotype was detected a few times. CDR3 coding DNA: TGTGCCAGCAGCCCCGGCGGGGACATTCAGTACTTC. Translating it yields CASSPGGDIQYF. The J gene is TRBJ2-7, the V gene TRBV28; D is perhaps TRBD2 (6 bases). The tail of the sequence fits TRBJ2-4 better, so the J call may be wrong. The CDR3 is 12 residues long. Germline V gene data show CDR1 as MDHEN and CDR2 as SYDVKM.

V gene TRBV4-2 combines with J gene TRBJ2-3; 16 bases agree with TRBD2. CDR1 is LGHNA, CDR2 YNFKEQ, per germline. The CDR3 contains 19 residues. The V segment lost 1 base and the J segment 3 bases; nucleotides outside the gene matches: 7. DNA of the CDR3: TGTGCCAGCAGCCAAGGGGTGGGACTAGCGGGGGGGATGACAGATACGCAGTATTTT. Amino acid sequence: CASSQGVGLAGGMTDTQYF.

The V call is TRBV7-2, the J call TRBJ1-1; TRBD1 is a possible D gene (5 bases). The germline V and J ends were trimmed by 2 bases and 4 bases, with 11 bases remaining between them. The CDR3 length is 14 residues. Looked up from germline, CDR1 is SGHTA and CDR2 is FQGNSA. The CDR3 region has the DNA TGTGCCAGCAGCTTACAGGGATTTGGCACTGAAGCTTTCTTT. This codes for CASSLQGFGTEAFF.

The V call is TRBV19, the J call TRBJ2-1, with TRBD2 matching 7 bases. This CDR3 contains 15 residues. Germline V gene lookup returns CDR1 LNHDA and CDR2 SQIVND (reference sequence). V lost 1 base and J lost 8; bases outside the gene matches: 8. In DNA form, the CDR3 reads TGTGCCAGTAGTATAGCACTAACGGGAGGTTATGAGCAGTTCTTC. This sequence encodes CASSIALTGGYEQFF.

The CDR3 protein is CASKSGAGNQPQHF. CDR3 sequence (DNA): TGTGCCTCCAAGTCGGGGGCAGGCAATCAGCCCCAGCATTTT. The V and J genes are TRBV12-3 or TRBV12-4 and TRBJ1-5; a possible D gene is TRBD1 (6 bases). The CDR3 runs 14 residues. Trimming removed 11 bases from V and 2 bases from J, with 16 bases in between.

V and J are TRBV13 and TRBJ2-1, with 12 bases lining up with TRBD1. V gave up 5 bases and J gave up 4 bases; unmatched junction bases: 12. This CDR3 has 18 amino acids. CDR1 is PRHDT, CDR2 FYEKMQ, per germline (reference sequence). The CDR3 sequence is CASSISGTGGYGYNEQFF. The DNA of the CDR3 is TGTGCCAGCAGCATCTCCGGGACAGGGGGCTATGGTTACAATGAGCAGTTCTTC.

This clonotype was seen more than once but under ten times. V gene TRBV7-2 combines with J gene TRBJ2-3; TRBD2 aligns across 13 bases. Per the germline V gene, CDR1 is SGHTA and CDR2 is FQGNSA. The V segment lost 5 bases and the J segment 1 base; nucleotides outside the gene matches: 12. The CDR3 is made up of 19 amino acids. The CDR3 spells CASSPILAGGAVGTDTQYF. The CDR3 nucleotides are TGTGCCAGCAGCCCTATACTAGCGGGGGGGGCGGTTGGCACAGATACGCAGTATTTT.

This clonotype was observed a handful of times. The V gene is TRBV11-2, the J gene TRBJ2-3; the D is unclear. The ends were cut back, 5 bases at V and 0 bases at J, with 15 bases in the middle. The CDR3 contains 16 residues. Germline CDR1 and CDR2: SGHAT and FQNNGV. This CDR3 reads CASSPDLAPSTDTQYF. DNA for the CDR3: TGTGCCAGCAGCCCCGACTTAGCCCCGAGCACAGATACGCAGTATTTT.

V usage is TRBV4-2 and J usage is TRBJ2-3, with 11 nucleotides matching TRBD2. CDR3 size: 15 residues. Unmatched junction bases numbered 3, after V lost 4 bases and J lost 3 bases. The V gene's germline CDR1 is LGHNA and CDR2 YNFKEQ. DNA for the CDR3: TGTGCCAGCAGCCGTAGCGGGGGGGAAACAGATACGCAGTATTTT. Translating it yields CASSRSGGETDTQYF.

The rearrangement joins TRBV4-1 to TRBJ2-7; D is tentatively TRBD1 or TRBD2 (6 bases each). Germline values: CDR1 MGHRA, CDR2 YSYEKL. The CDR3 contains 16 residues. Between the trimmed V and J ends, which lost 0 bases and 3 bases, there was a span of 15 bases. CDR3: CASSQDWGASDYEQYF. CDR3 nucleotides: TGCGCCAGCAGCCAAGATTGGGGGGCTAGCGACTACGAGCAGTACTTC.

The chain is built from TRBV20-1 and TRBJ2-3, with 10 bases aligning to TRBD2. V shed 1 base and J 5 bases; nucleotides not matched to a gene: 15. Germline V CDR1 and CDR2: DFQATT, SNEGSKA (reference sequence). The CDR3 runs to 18 residues. This CDR3 is CSARGAWVASGGLDTQYF. Written as DNA, the CDR3 is TGCAGTGCTAGAGGCGCGTGGGTGGCTAGCGGGGGTTTAGATACGCAGTATTTT.

The gene calls are TRBV27 and TRBJ1-2; possibly TRBD1 for D (5 bases). Germline CDR1 MNHEY, CDR2 SMNVEV (reference sequence). The CDR3 is 13 amino acids. The CDR3 reads CGHSGGPVYGYTF. The CDR3 DNA follows: TGTGGACACTCGGGGGGACCGGTCTATGGCTACACCTTC.

J is TRBJ2-1 and V is TRBV28; 12 bases agree with TRBD2. This CDR3 spans 17 amino acids. V shed 10 bases and J 7 bases; nucleotides not matched to a gene: 17. CDR1 and CDR2 from the germline V gene are MDHEN and SYDVKM. For the CDR3, the DNA is TGTGCCACCTGGGAGTTAGGACTAGCGGGGCCCAAGAATGAGCAGTTCTTC. The encoded protein is CATWELGLAGPKNEQFF.

The rearrangement uses TRBV7-2 and TRBJ2-1; tentative D call: TRBD2 (7 bases). The CDR3 is 15 amino acids. The germline CDR1 and CDR2 sequences are SGHTA and FQGNSA. DNA for the CDR3: TGTGCTGTCCGCCGGGCGGGGAGGGGGTACAATGAGCAGTTCTTC. Amino acid sequence: CAVRRAGRGYNEQFF. The entire variable domain, with the rest obtained from reference TRBV7-2 and TRBJ2-1, is as follows: GAGVSQSPSNKVTEKGKDVELRCDPISGHTALYWYRQSLGQGLEFLIYFQGNSAPDKSGLPSDRFSAERTGGSVSTLTIQRTQQEDSAVYLCAVRRAGRGYNEQFFGPGTRLTVL.

Concerning this clonotype itself: This clone may be a read error of a much larger clone one base away. This chain uses TRBV24-1 with TRBJ2-1; 10 nucleotides match TRBD2. J was trimmed by 4 bases and V by 7 bases; bases with no gene match: 6. Looked up from germline, CDR1 is KGHDR and CDR2 is SFDVKD. The CDR3 loop spans 15 amino acids. CDR3 amino acids: CATRNSGGSYNEQFF. The DNA of the CDR3 is TGTGCCACCAGGAATAGCGGGGGGTCGTACAATGAGCAGTTCTTC.

This chain joins TRBV5-1 and TRBJ2-5, with 7 bases fitting TRBD1. Trimming cost V 0 bases and J 0 bases; bases outside gene matches: 8. CDR1 and CDR2 from the germline V gene are SGHRS and YFSETQ. The CDR3 consists of 17 residues. CDR3 sequence: CASSLAWDRVYQETQYF. The DNA of the CDR3 is TGCGCCAGCAGCTTGGCCTGGGACAGAGTCTACCAAGAGACCCAGTACTTC.

This clonotype was observed a few times. The chain carries TRBV28 and TRBJ2-5, with a tentative D call TRBD2 (6 bases). The CDR3 has 13 residues. Trimming pared 10 bases from V and 6 bases from J, leaving 18 bases between. Germline-derived CDR1 and CDR2 are MDHEN and SYDVKM. In DNA, the CDR3 is TGTGCCACTCCGGAGCGGCGGGGAAAGACCCAGTACTTC. It translates to CATPERRGKTQYF.

This chain joins TRBV5-1 and TRBJ2-6, with D uncertain. V was pared by 1 base and J by 0 bases, with 8 bases between. The length of the CDR3 is 16 residues. The germline V gene has CDR1 SGHRS and CDR2 YFSETQ. The CDR3 bases are TGCGCCAGCAGCTTGAAAGTCCACTCTGGGGCCAACGTCCTGACTTTC. Its translation: CASSLKVHSGANVLTF. Complete variable domain (other parts from reference TRBV5-1 and TRBJ2-6): KAGVTQTPRYLIKTRGQQVTLSCSPISGHRSVSWYQQTPGQGLQFLFEYFSETQRNKGNFPGRFSGRQFSNSRSEMNVSTLELGDSALYLCASSLKVHSGANVLTFGAGSRLTVL.

This clonotype was seen ten or more times. The genes are TRBV20-1 and TRBJ2-5; 11 nucleotides align to TRBD1. V trimming: 6 bases; J trimming: 4 bases; junction bases outside the gene matches: 7. Germline CDR1 reads DFQATT; CDR2 reads SNEGSKA (reference sequence). The CDR3 is 14 amino acids. The CDR3 here is CSAEDRGRGETQYF. CDR3 nucleotides: TGCAGTGCCGAGGACAGGGGGCGCGGAGAGACCCAGTACTTC.

This clonotype showed up just once. The rearrangement uses TRBV4-1 and TRBJ2-1, with D uncertain. Germline V lookup: CDR1 MGHRA, CDR2 YSYEKL. CDR3 length: 17 residues. V gave up 0 bases and J gave up 3 bases, with 15 bases separating them. CDR3 region: CASSQELAANLYNEQFF. In DNA form, the CDR3 reads TGCGCCAGCAGCCAAGAGTTGGCGGCGAACCTCTACAATGAGCAGTTCTTC.

This clonotype has just a few counts. The chain uses TRBV7-2 and TRBJ1-1; 7 bases map to TRBD1. Germline-derived CDR1 and CDR2 are SGHTA and FQGNSA. V lost 2 bases and J lost 4; bases outside the gene matches: 4. The CDR3 covers 14 residues. Here the CDR3 DNA reads TGTGCCAGCAGCTTAAGGGGGCGGGGCACTGAAGCTTTCTTT. Its protein is CASSLRGRGTEAFF.

The V call is TRBV14, the J call TRBJ1-2, with D possibly TRBD1 on 5 matching bases. This CDR3 is built from 14 residues. Deletions cut 4 bases from V and 5 bases from J, with 14 bases between. Germline V gene sequence: CDR1 SGHDN, CDR2 FVKESK. CDR3 amino acids: CASSRDGNGYGYTF. Here the CDR3 DNA reads TGTGCCAGCAGCCGGGACGGAAATGGATATGGCTACACCTTC.

The gene calls are TRBV2 and TRBJ2-5, with D uncertain. The germline CDR1 and CDR2 sequences are SNHLY and FYNNEI. This CDR3 comprises 14 residues. Trimming took off 7 bases at V and 0 bases at J, with 12 bases between the two ends. The CDR3 bases are TGTGCCAGCAAGGTACAAAGGTACCAAGAGACCCAGTACTTC. Its protein product is CASKVQRYQETQYF.

The chain is built from TRBV12-3 or TRBV12-4 and TRBJ2-5, with D maybe TRBD1 (5 bases). The CDR3 has 13 amino acids. V was pared by 6 bases and J by 8 bases, with 16 bases between. This CDR3 is CASSKTDLTTQYF. For the CDR3, the DNA is TGTGCCAGCAGCAAGACAGACTTGACCACCCAGTACTTC.